This T cell receptor beta chain is from a study of blood T cells in healthy people across ages. Study summary: Every two T cells gave about one barcoded beta molecule via template switching.

Germline CDR1 reads SGHTA; CDR2 reads FQGNSA. V lost 4 bases and J lost 8; bases outside the gene matches: 8. The CDR3 covers 15 residues. Study outcomes and limitations: Roughly linear declines in TCR beta diversity per million T cells occurred with age.

Alongside a J-beta primer mix, a sample-barcoded 5' primer served in a second PCR lasting about 7 to 12 cycles. TCRdb re-called the 5' RACE reads through MiXCR, storing one row per CDR3 protein. The sample records over a million distinct CDR3 sequences, 35% to 45% being singletons. There are a few counts of this clonotype. Its specificity is unknown. The sample consisted of blood. This sequence originates from a woman aged 18-29 years in good health. The chain is built from TRBV7-2 and TRBJ1-6; 7 bases are a match to TRBD1. CDR3 protein: CASSWPGQQYSPLHF. CDR3 bases: TGTGCCAGCAGCTGGCCGGGACAGCAATATTCACCCCTCCACTTT.